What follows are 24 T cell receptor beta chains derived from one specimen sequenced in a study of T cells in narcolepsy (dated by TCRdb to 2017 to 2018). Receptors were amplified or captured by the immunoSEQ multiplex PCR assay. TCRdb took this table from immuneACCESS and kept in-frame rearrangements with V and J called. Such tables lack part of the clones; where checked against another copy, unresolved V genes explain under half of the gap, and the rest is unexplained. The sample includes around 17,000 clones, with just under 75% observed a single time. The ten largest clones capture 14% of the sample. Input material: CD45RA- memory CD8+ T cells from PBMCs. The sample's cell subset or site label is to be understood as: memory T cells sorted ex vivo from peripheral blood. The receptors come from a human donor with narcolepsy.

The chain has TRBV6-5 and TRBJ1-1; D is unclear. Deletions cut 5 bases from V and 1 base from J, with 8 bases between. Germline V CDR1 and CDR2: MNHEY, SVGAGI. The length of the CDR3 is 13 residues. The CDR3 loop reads CASSVAGNTEAFF. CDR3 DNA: TGTGCCAGCAGTGTAGCAGGGAACACTGAAGCTTTCTTT.

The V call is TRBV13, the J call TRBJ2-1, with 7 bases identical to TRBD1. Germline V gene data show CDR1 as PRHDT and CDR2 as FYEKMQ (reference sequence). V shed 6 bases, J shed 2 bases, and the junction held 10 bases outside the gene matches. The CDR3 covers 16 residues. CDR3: CASSPNRDSPYNEQFF. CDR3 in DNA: TGTGCCAGCAGTCCAAACCGGGACAGTCCCTACAATGAGCAGTTCTTC.

CDR3 protein: CASSLSGATTDTQYF. CDR3 sequence (DNA): TGTGCCAGCAGCTTGAGCGGCGCAACCACAGATACGCAGTATTTT. The chain links TRBV7-9 to TRBJ2-3, with D possibly being TRBD2 (5 bases). CDR1 is SEHNR and CDR2 is FQNEAQ in the germline V gene (reference sequence). Trimming took 3 bases from V and 2 from J, leaving 12 bases between them. The CDR3 length is 15 residues.

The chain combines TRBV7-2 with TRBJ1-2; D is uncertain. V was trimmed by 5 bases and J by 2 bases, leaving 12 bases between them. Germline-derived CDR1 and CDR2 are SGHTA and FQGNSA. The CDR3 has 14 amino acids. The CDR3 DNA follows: TGTGCCAGCAGCCAAGCCGACGGGAACTATGGCTACACCTTC. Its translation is CASSQADGNYGYTF.

This CDR3 reads CASSFTGDEAFF. The CDR3 region has the DNA TGTGCCAGCAGCTTTACCGGAGATGAAGCTTTCTTT. This chain joins TRBV11-2 and TRBJ1-1; D gene uncertain. V was shortened by 3 bases and J by 7 bases, with 9 bases between the two germline ends. Germline values: CDR1 SGHAT, CDR2 FQNNGV. This CDR3 comprises 12 residues. Full variable domain (missing parts from reference TRBV11-2 and TRBJ1-1): EAGVAQSPRYKIIEKRQSVAFWCNPISGHATLYWYQQILGQGPKLLIQFQNNGVVDDSQLPKDRFSAERLKGVDSTLKIQPAKLEDSAVYLCASSFTGDEAFFGQGTRLTVV.

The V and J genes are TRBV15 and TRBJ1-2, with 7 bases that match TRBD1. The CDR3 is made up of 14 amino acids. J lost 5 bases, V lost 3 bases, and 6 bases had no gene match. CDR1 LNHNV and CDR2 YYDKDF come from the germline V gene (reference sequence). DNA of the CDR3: TGTGCCACCAGCAGCGACAGGGTAGGATATGGCTACACCTTC. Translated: CATSSDRVGYGYTF.

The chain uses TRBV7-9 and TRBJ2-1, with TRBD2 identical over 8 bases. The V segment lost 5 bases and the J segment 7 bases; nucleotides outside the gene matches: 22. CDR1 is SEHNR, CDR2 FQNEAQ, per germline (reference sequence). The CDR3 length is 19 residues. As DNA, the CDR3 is TGTGCCAGCAGCCCAAAGACCTTAGGGACTAGTTTTAATCGGAATGAGCAGTTCTTC. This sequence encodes CASSPKTLGTSFNRNEQFF.

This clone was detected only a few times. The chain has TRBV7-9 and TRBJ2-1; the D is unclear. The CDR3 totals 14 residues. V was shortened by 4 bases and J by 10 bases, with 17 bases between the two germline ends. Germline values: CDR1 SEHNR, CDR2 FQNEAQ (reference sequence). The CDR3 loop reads CASSSPLPKYEQFF. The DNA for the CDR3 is TGTGCCAGCAGCTCCCCCCTACCCAAATACGAGCAGTTCTTC.

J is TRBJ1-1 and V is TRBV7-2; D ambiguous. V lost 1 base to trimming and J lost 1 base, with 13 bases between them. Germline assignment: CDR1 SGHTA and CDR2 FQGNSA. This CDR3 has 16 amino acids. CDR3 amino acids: CASSLDSRGSNTEAFF. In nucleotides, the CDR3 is TGTGCCAGCAGCTTAGATAGTCGGGGATCGAACACTGAAGCTTTCTTT.

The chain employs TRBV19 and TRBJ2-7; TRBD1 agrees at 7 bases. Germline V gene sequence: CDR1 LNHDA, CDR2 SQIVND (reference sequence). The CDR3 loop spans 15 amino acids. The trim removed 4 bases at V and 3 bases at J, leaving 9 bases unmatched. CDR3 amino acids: CASSTRTGGNYEQYF. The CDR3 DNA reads TGTGCCAGTAGTACCCGGACAGGTGGAAACTACGAGCAGTACTTC.

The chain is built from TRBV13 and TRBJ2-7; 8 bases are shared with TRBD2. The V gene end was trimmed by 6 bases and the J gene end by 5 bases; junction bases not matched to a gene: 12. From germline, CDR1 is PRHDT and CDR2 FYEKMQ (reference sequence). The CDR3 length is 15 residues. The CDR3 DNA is TGTGCCAGCAGTTCCGGGAGGGGGGGACTAGACGAGCAGTACTTC. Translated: CASSSGRGGLDEQYF.

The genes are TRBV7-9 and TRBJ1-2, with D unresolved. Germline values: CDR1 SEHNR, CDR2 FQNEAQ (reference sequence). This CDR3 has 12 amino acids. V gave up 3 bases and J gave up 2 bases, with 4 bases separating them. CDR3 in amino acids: CASSLINYGYTF. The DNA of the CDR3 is TGTGCCAGCAGCTTGATCAACTATGGCTACACCTTC.

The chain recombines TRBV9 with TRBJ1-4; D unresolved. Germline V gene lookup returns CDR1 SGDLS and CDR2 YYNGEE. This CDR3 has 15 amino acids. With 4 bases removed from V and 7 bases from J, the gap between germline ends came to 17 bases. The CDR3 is CASSLEGSAGEKLFF. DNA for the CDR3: TGTGCCAGCAGCCTGGAAGGGTCGGCGGGTGAAAAACTGTTTTTT.

CDR3 amino acids: CASSQGLAGHTDTQYF. In DNA, the CDR3 is TGCGCCAGCAGCCAAGGACTAGCGGGGCACACAGATACGCAGTATTTT. The rearrangement links TRBV4-1 to TRBJ2-3; 11 bases map to TRBD2. V dropped 1 base and J dropped 2; count of bases not matched to a gene: 2. Germline V gives CDR1 MGHRA, CDR2 YSYEKL. The length of the CDR3 is 16 residues.

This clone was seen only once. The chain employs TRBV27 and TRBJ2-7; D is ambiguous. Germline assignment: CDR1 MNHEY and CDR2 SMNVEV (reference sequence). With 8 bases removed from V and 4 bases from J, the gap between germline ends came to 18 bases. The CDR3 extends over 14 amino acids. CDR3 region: CASQPYAGDYEQYF. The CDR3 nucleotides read TGTGCCAGCCAACCCTATGCAGGCGATTACGAGCAGTACTTC.

This CDR3 reads CASSLGQGGETQYF. Here the CDR3 DNA reads TGTGCCAGCAGCTTAGGGCAGGGCGGGGAGACCCAGTACTTC. The chain links TRBV11-1 to TRBJ2-5, with D possibly called TRBD1 or TRBD2 (5 bases each). Germline CDR1 reads SGHAT; CDR2 reads FQDESV (reference sequence). Trimming left V 1 base short and J 5 bases short, with 11 bases between. The CDR3 spans 14 residues.

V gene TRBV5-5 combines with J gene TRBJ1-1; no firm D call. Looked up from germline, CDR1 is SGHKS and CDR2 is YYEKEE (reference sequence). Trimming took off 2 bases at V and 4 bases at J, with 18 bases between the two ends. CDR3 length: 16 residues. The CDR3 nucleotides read TGTGCCAGCAGCTTACTCCCCGGCACGTTGAGCACTGAAGCTTTCTTT. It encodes CASSLLPGTLSTEAFF.

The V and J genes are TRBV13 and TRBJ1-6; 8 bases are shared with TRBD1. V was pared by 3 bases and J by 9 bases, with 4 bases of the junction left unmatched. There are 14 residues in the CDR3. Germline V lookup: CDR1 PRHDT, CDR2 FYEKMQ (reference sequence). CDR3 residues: CASSFGTGLSPLHF. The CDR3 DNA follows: TGTGCCAGCAGCTTCGGGACAGGACTTTCACCCCTCCACTTT.

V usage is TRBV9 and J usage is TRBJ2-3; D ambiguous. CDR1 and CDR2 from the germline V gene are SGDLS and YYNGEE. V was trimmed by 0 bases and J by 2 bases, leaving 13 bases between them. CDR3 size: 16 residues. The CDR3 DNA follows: TGTGCCAGCAGCGTAGGGCAGGCCCCTAACACAGATACGCAGTATTTT. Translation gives CASSVGQAPNTDTQYF. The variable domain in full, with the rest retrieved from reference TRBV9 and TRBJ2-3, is DSGVTQTPKHLITATGQRVTLRCSPRSGDLSVYWYQQSLDQGLQFLIQYYNGEERAKGNILERFSAQQFPDLHSELNLSSLELGDSALYFCASSVGQAPNTDTQYFGPGTRLTVL.

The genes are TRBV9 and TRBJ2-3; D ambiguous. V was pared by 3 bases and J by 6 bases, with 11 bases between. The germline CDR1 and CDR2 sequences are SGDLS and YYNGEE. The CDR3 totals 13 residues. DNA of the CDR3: TGTGCCAGCAGCGCCGATGGGTTCGATACGCAGTATTTT. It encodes CASSADGFDTQYF.

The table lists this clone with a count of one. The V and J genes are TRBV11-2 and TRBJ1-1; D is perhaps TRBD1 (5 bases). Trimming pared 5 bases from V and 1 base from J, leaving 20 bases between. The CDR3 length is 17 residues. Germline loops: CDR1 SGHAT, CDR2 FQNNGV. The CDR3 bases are TGTGCCAGCAGCCTCCGGGGGGGGACCCCCTGGAACACTGAAGCTTTCTTT. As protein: CASSLRGGTPWNTEAFF.

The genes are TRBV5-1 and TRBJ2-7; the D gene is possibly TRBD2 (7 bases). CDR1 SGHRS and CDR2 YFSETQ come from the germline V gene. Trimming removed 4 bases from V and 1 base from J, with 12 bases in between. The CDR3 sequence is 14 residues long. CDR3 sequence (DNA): TGCGCCAGCAGCATGGAGGGGGGGTCCTACGAGCAGTACTTC. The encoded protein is CASSMEGGSYEQYF.

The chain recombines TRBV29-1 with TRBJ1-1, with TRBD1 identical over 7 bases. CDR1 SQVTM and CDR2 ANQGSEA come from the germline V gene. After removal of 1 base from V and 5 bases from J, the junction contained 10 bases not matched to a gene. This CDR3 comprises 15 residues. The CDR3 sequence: CSVEGREGAGTEAFF. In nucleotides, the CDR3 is TGCAGCGTTGAAGGGCGAGAGGGGGCTGGGACTGAAGCTTTCTTT.

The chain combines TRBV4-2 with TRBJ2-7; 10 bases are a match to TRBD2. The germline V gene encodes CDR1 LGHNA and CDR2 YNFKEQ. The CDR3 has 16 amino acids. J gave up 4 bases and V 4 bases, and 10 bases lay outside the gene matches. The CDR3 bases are TGTGCCAGCAGCCCCGAGGCGCTAGCGGGGGTTTACGAGCAGTACTTC. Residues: CASSPEALAGVYEQYF.